This T cell receptor (beta chain) comes out of a study of control samples from healthy donors and cancer patients. The CDR3 length is 15 residues. After removal of 5 bases from V and 4 bases from J, the junction contained 10 bases not matched to a gene. CDR1 is SGHTA, CDR2 FQGNSA, per germline. This table comes from immunoSEQ multiplex PCR, and its TCRdb copy is limited to in-frame clones, with some not included. Counted here are 150,000 or so clones, just under 95% occurring once; the ten biggest clones make up 5% to 6.5%. The genes are TRBV7-2 and TRBJ1-2; 7 bases are shared with TRBD1. The sequencing sample was made of blood. The source is a man in his forties in good health. CDR3 DNA sequence: TGTGCCAGCAGCGCCCGGAGGGGGCTCGGCTATGGCTACACCTTC. The encoded protein is CASSARRGLGYGYTF.